The present TCR beta chain was sequenced within a study of blood T cell repertoires in COVID-19 (dated by TCRdb to the early 2020s). Study-wide context: The collaborator samples originated in the United States, Italy and Spain and spanned the acute and convalescent phases of COVID-19. The prospective study material was composed of cDNA or gDNA derived from T cells, B-cell-depleted T cells, or PBMCs. The dataset comprised deeply sampled blood TCRbeta repertoires from subjects exposed to, actively infected with, or recovered from COVID-19. The repertoires were made available in a free public database intended to serve as a resource for research on the immune response to SARS-CoV-2. The samples were drawn from two sources: the first 160 participants of the ongoing ImmuneRACE study, and 1,000 to 1,500 subjects contributed by 6 global collaborators. The sample metadata nearly always contained a de-identified subject ID, COVID-19 status, age in years and sex. HLA class I and class II types, where available, came from metadata supplied by the sample provider rather than from assay-based typing.

The germline V gene encodes CDR1 SNHLY and CDR2 FYNNEI. V loses 3 bases at its end and J loses 5 bases; junction bases beyond the gene matches: 1. Inclusive of the bounding cysteine and phenylalanine, the CDR3 is 15 residues long. Only the CDR3 part of the read is kept: 45 bases, read in frame from the first base. TCRbeta CDR3 regions were amplified from genomic DNA using the immunoSEQ Assay, a bias-controlled multiplex PCR. On the authors' methods: The number of nucleated cells in each sample was estimated from the amplification of reference gene primers within the assay. To quantify the absolute abundance of each unique TCRbeta CDR3 rearrangement, sequence reads were collapsed and filtered. For each sample, productive Simpson clonality was calculated by taking the square root of Simpson's diversity index across productive rearrangements. TCRdb holds this immuneACCESS table with in-frame rearrangements only. Some clones are missing; in checked studies, unresolved V genes explain under half, and the rest has no known cause. The V and J calls and the clone size are those of that table, but D and trimming were determined from the DNA. This sample comprises around 100,000 clones, around four fifths of them detected only once. The ten biggest clones cover roughly 12% of the sample.

What the work shows at the level of the full study, not this receptor alone: The quantity of clinical and demographic metadata differed by source and by participant and was supplied without curation.

The collaborating institutions used their own protocols to collect whole blood in K2EDTA tubes. For TCRbeta analysis, collaborators shipped samples as frozen whole blood, isolated PBMCs, or DNA extracted from either of those sample types. As regards this clone: Its antigen target is currently unknown. No base quality values were provided; no much bigger clone lies one nucleotide off.

The chain is made from TRBV2 and TRBJ2-2; TRBD2 fits 12 bases in the junction. The sequencing sample was made of peripheral blood. The clonotype originates from a man over 45 with active or convalescent COVID-19. In nucleotide form, the sequence is TGTGCCAGCAGTGAGCTAGCGGGAGGGACCGGGGAGCTGTTTTTT. Its protein reads: CASSELAGGTGELFF.